The TCR beta chain under discussion was sequenced for a study of T cell responses to AZD1222 COVID-19 vaccine (dated by TCRdb to the early 2020s). Background for the entire study: Because spike-specific TCR depth and breadth did not differ between the two schedules, AZD1222 recipients who got a second dose at roughly 4 weeks were pooled with those who got a second dose at roughly 12 weeks. Trial participants were enrolled by age into 18-55, 56-69 and 70-plus year subgroups, with roughly 150, 30 and 60 TCR-sequenced participants respectively. TCR sequencing covered approximately 230 trial participants: approximately 200 given two doses of AZD1222 and some 25 given two doses of MenACWY control vaccine. The paper's findings and limits, for the study overall: Most participants were white British and females outnumbered males, and the authors suggested that clonal diversity may have been underestimated. Conclusions about previously exposed vaccinees are limited, since just six AZD1222 recipients were seropositive for SARS-CoV-2 at baseline. The 56-69-year group was small, and its depth increase did not reach significance, likely because of low power. Because no samples from the day 14 peak response were available, repertoires could be characterized only after the peak T cell response. Nearly half of unique spike-specific TCRs reportedly recognized epitopes outside regions mutated in the B.1.351 and B.1.1.7 variants. The whole spike protein was spanned by vaccine-associated CD4 TCRs, and dominant responses were seen in regions 160-218 and 743-854. After two AZD1222 doses, spike-specific TCR breadth and depth were significantly higher than at day 0 and than in MenACWY recipients.

The CDR3 regions of human TCRbeta chains were analyzed by immunosequencing. The original methods were these. Repertoire TCRs were checked for matches against a reference library of SARS-CoV-2-specific TCRs that had been generated using the MIRA antigen-specificity platform. Breadth was defined as the fraction of unique TCRs that were SARS-CoV-2-associated. Depth was defined as the fraction of total T cells that were SARS-CoV-2-associated. Using the MIRA data, each spike-specific TCR was assigned both to the spike region to which the TCR was reactive and to a CD4 or CD8 class. Log10-transformed breadth and depth values were compared by one-way ANOVA with Sidak's multiple comparisons tests. TCRdb stores this immuneACCESS table with in-frame sequences only. Part of the clones is absent; in the studies checked, under half of the shortfall reflects unresolved V genes, and no reason is known for the rest. V, J and clone size derive from that table, while D and trimming were established from the DNA sequence. The sample table lists 65,000 to 85,000 clones, more than 85% of them with a count of one. Of the sample, around 4.9% falls within the top ten clones.

V is pruned by 5 bases and J by 0 bases, leaving 4 bases of the junction without a gene match. The cysteine opens and the phenylalanine closes a CDR3 of 15 amino acids. Only the CDR3 portion is preserved as DNA: 45 bases, with reading frame beginning at the first base. In the germline V gene (reference sequence), CDR1 corresponds to MNHEY and CDR2 to SMNVEV. The meaning of the sample's time point label: baseline before first vaccination. Vaccinee samples were obtained from the UK trials COV001 and COV002, which included a single-blind randomized controlled phase 2/3 trial of AZD1222 (ChAdOx1 nCoV-19) in healthy adults. Trial participant PBMC samples were collected at day 0 and day 28 after the second dose for TCRbeta chain sequencing. A note on this clone: Its cognate antigen has yet to be identified. Base qualities were left out, and no much larger clone turns up one base away.

Sequences were derived from peripheral blood, sampled on day 0 of AZD1222 vaccination. This chain is built from TRBV27 and TRBJ2-7; 10 bases in between match TRBD1. This receptor was obtained from an adult in good health. The CDR3 has the sequence CASSMGQGFSYEQYF. The bases are TGTGCCAGCAGTATGGGACAGGGGTTCTCCTACGAGCAGTACTTC.